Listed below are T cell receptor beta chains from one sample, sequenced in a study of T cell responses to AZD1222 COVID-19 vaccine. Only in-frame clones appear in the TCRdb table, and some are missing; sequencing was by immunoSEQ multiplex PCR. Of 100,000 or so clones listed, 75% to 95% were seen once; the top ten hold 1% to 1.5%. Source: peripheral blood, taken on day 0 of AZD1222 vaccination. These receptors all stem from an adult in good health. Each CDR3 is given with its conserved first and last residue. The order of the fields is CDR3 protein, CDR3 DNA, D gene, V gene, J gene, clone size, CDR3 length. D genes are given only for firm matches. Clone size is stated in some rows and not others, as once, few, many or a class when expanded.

CDR3: CASSAPEGWYDYGYTF
DNA: TGTGCCAGCAGTGCCCCGGAGGGCTGGTATGACTATGGCTACACCTTC
D: .
V: TRBV6-1
J: TRBJ1-2
size: .
length: 16

CDR3: CASSYSRSQGAGYTF
DNA: TGTGCCAGCAGTTACTCCAGATCTCAGGGGGCCGGCTACACCTTC
D: TRBD1
V: TRBV6-5
J: TRBJ1-2
size: .
length: 15

CDR3: CASSSPTYYEETQYF
DNA: TGTGCCAGCAGCTCCCCAACCTACTACGAAGAGACCCAGTACTTC
D: .
V: TRBV5-4
J: TRBJ2-5
size: few
length: 15

CDR3: CASSSTGLSGNTIYF
DNA: TGTGCCAGCAGTTCGACAGGTCTCTCTGGAAACACCATATATTTT
D: .
V: TRBV27
J: TRBJ1-3
size: .
length: 15

CDR3: CASADGVGPYEQYF
DNA: TGTGCCAGCGCAGATGGGGTGGGACCCTACGAGCAGTACTTC
D: .
V: TRBV27
J: TRBJ2-7
size: .
length: 14

CDR3: CASSSYLLSNQPQHF
DNA: TGTGCCAGCAGTTCCTACCTCCTTAGCAATCAGCCCCAGCATTTT
D: .
V: TRBV28
J: TRBJ1-5
size: once
length: 15

CDR3: CASSLILGQPQHF
DNA: TGTGCCAGCAGTTTGATATTAGGGCAGCCCCAGCATTTT
D: .
V: TRBV27
J: TRBJ1-5
size: .
length: 13

CDR3: CAYRVRTEAFF
DNA: TGTGCCTACAGGGTACGGACTGAAGCTTTCTTT
D: .
V: TRBV27
J: TRBJ1-1
size: .
length: 11

CDR3: CASSPPRGGFYEQYF
DNA: TGTGCCAGCTCACCCCCTCGCGGGGGGTTCTACGAGCAGTACTTC
D: TRBD2
V: TRBV18
J: TRBJ2-7
size: .
length: 15

CDR3: CASSPINGYRDINTGELFF
DNA: TGTGCCAGCAGCCCTATTAACGGCTACCGGGACATCAACACCGGGGAGCTGTTTTTT
D: .
V: TRBV7-9
J: TRBJ2-2
size: .
length: 19

CDR3: CASSQAWLRRGGDSKNIQYF
DNA: TGTGCCAGCAGCCAAGCGTGGTTGCGTCGGGGGGGCGACAGCAAAAACATTCAGTACTTC
D: TRBD2
V: TRBV4-2
J: TRBJ2-4
size: .
length: 20

CDR3: CASSLSLDRAGTEAFF
DNA: TGTGCCAGCAGCTTAAGTTTAGACAGGGCGGGCACTGAAGCTTTCTTT
D: TRBD1
V: TRBV7-6
J: TRBJ1-1
size: .
length: 16

CDR3: CATTPGHSYNEQFF
DNA: TGTGCCACCACGCCGGGACACTCCTACAATGAGCAGTTCTTC
D: .
V: TRBV28
J: TRBJ2-1
size: .
length: 14

CDR3: CASSLSNVGTEAFF
DNA: TGTGCCAGCAGTTTAAGTAACGTGGGCACTGAAGCTTTCTTT
D: .
V: TRBV28
J: TRBJ1-1
size: .
length: 14

CDR3: CASSYRQYYGYTF
DNA: TGTGCCAGCAGTTACCGCCAATACTATGGCTACACCTTC
D: .
V: TRBV6-5
J: TRBJ1-2
size: .
length: 13

CDR3: CASSSNTGVREQYF
DNA: TGTGCCAGCAGCTCAAACACAGGGGTGAGGGAGCAGTACTTC
D: TRBD1
V: TRBV28
J: TRBJ2-7
size: .
length: 14

CDR3: CASSYGGQSTDTQYF
DNA: TGTGCCAGCAGTTACGGCGGACAAAGCACAGATACGCAGTATTTT
D: .
V: TRBV5-4
J: TRBJ2-3
size: .
length: 15

CDR3: CASSAATSGGIREQFF
DNA: TGTGCCAGCAGCGCCGCTACTAGCGGGGGCATAAGGGAGCAGTTCTTC
D: TRBD2
V: TRBV7-9
J: TRBJ2-1
size: .
length: 16

CDR3: CASSLTGGAGNTIYF
DNA: TGTGCCAGCAGTTTGACAGGGGGTGCTGGAAACACCATATATTTT
D: TRBD1
V: TRBV28
J: TRBJ1-3
size: .
length: 15

CDR3: CASSIIRGGLSTDTQYF
DNA: TGTGCCAGTAGTATAATACGCGGGGGCTTGAGCACAGATACGCAGTATTTT
D: .
V: TRBV19
J: TRBJ2-3
size: .
length: 17

CDR3: CASFSRGARYF
DNA: TGTGCCAGCTTCTCCCGGGGGGCGCGGTACTTC
D: .
V: TRBV6-5
J: TRBJ2-7
size: .
length: 11

CDR3: CASSQWGNQPQHF
DNA: TGCGCCAGCAGCCAATGGGGGAATCAGCCCCAGCATTTT
D: .
V: TRBV4-1
J: TRBJ1-5
size: .
length: 13

CDR3: CASSRGRNGYTF
DNA: TGTGCCAGCAGCCGAGGGCGGAATGGCTACACCTTC
D: .
V: TRBV7-9
J: TRBJ1-2
size: once
length: 12

CDR3: CASRRTFNTEAFF
DNA: TGCGCCAGCAGAAGAACTTTCAACACTGAAGCTTTCTTT
D: .
V: TRBV10-1
J: TRBJ1-1
size: .
length: 13